Listed below are T cell receptor beta chains from one sample, sequenced in a study of blood T cell repertoires in COVID-19. The assay was immunoSEQ multiplex PCR, and TCRdb's table has in-frame clones only and misses some. The table includes about 100,000 clones, 80% to 90% detected once. Sequencing was done on a sample of peripheral blood. The origin of the receptors is a woman aged 30 to 39 with acute or convalescent COVID-19. Each CDR3 is given with its conserved first and last residue. D genes are given only for firm matches. The size field is filled for only some rows; it gives once, few, many or a size class.

cdr3_nt,cdr3_aa,j_call,v_call,clone_size,d_call
TGTGCCAGCAGTGAAGCGGGGGCGTACAGTGAAGCTTTCTTT,CASSEAGAYSEAFF,TRBJ1-1,TRBV2,-,-
TGTGCCAGCAGCCCCCAGGGGGACCCTGGAAACACCATATATTTT,CASSPQGDPGNTIYF,TRBJ1-3,TRBV9,-,TRBD1
TGTGCCATCCAAACGCTAAGGGGCTCCCATCAGCCCCAGCATTTT,CAIQTLRGSHQPQHF,TRBJ1-5,TRBV6-5,-,-
TGTGCCAGCAGCTTGTTCGGGGGTCAAAATGAAAAACTGTTTTTT,CASSLFGGQNEKLFF,TRBJ1-4,TRBV5-6,-,-
TGTGCCAGCAGTTTCGGGTCCAGCCGCACGAGCTATAGCAATCAGCCCCAGCATTTT,CASSFGSSRTSYSNQPQHF,TRBJ1-5,TRBV27,-,-
TGTGCCAGCAGTTCCGGGACTAGGAGGTACGAGCAGTACTTC,CASSSGTRRYEQYF,TRBJ2-7,TRBV6-2/TRBV6-3,-,TRBD2
TGTGCAAGTCGCTTAGTAACAGGGAAATTTTACGAGCAGTACTTC,CASRLVTGKFYEQYF,TRBJ2-7,TRBV12-2,-,-
TGTGCCAGTAAGGTTATAGGGGGCGCGTACGAGCAGTACTTC,CASKVIGGAYEQYF,TRBJ2-7,TRBV2,-,TRBD1
TGTGCCAGCAGCACCGGACAGGGTGCGAAGTACTTC,CASSTGQGAKYF,TRBJ2-7,TRBV5-4,-,TRBD1
TGTGCCAGCAGCCCCTCGGAGGCGAACACTGAAGCTTTCTTT,CASSPSEANTEAFF,TRBJ1-1,TRBV28,few,-
TGCGCCAGCAGGGGGCCGGGACTGGATGAAAAACTGTTTTTT,CASRGPGLDEKLFF,TRBJ1-4,TRBV10-2,-,-
TGCGCCAGCAACAAGCGGGGGGGCTTTGAGCAGTTCTTC,CASNKRGGFEQFF,TRBJ2-1,TRBV5-1,-,TRBD2
TGCGCCAGCAGCTTGGGACAGGAAGTTGGGGGCTACACCTTC,CASSLGQEVGGYTF,TRBJ1-2,TRBV5-1,few,-
TGTGCCAGCAACACGGACATTAGAGAGACCCAGTACTTC,CASNTDIRETQYF,TRBJ2-5,TRBV2,once,-
TGTGCCAGTAGCCTCCCCGGTCCTAATGAGCAGTTCTTC,CASSLPGPNEQFF,TRBJ2-1,TRBV19,-,-
TGTGCCAGCAGCGGGACAGGAGGAATCACTGAAGCTTTCTTT,CASSGTGGITEAFF,TRBJ1-1,TRBV5-6,-,TRBD1
TGTGCCAGCACCACTCCCCCAGATACGCAGTATTTT,CASTTPPDTQYF,TRBJ2-3,TRBV12-3/TRBV12-4,once,-
TGCGCCACCTCGTTCGGGTACCAAGAGACCCAGTACTTC,CATSFGYQETQYF,TRBJ2-5,TRBV10-2,-,-
TGTGCCAGCAGTTACTCGGGGGGAAGAGGGTCACCCCTCCACTTT,CASSYSGGRGSPLHF,TRBJ1-6,TRBV6-6,-,-
TGTGCCATCAGTGAGTCACAGGGGCTCACTGAAGCTTTCTTT,CAISESQGLTEAFF,TRBJ1-1,TRBV10-3,-,TRBD1
TGTGCCAGCAGTTATAGCTACAATGAAAAACTGTTTTTT,CASSYSYNEKLFF,TRBJ1-4,TRBV6-1,-,-
TGCGCCAGCAGCTTGGAGGAGGTACAAGGGTACAATGAGCAGTTCTTC,CASSLEEVQGYNEQFF,TRBJ2-1,TRBV5-1,once,-
TGTGCCAGCAGTTCAACAGGGAAAGGGGAGACCCAGTACTTC,CASSSTGKGETQYF,TRBJ2-5,TRBV27,-,-
TGTGCCAGCAGCCAAGACAGCGGGGGGGCCCTTTTAGATGAGCAGTTCTTC,CASSQDSGGALLDEQFF,TRBJ2-1,TRBV4-2,-,TRBD2
TGTGCCAGCAGTGCCCGACAGGGTTTGAACACCGGGGAGCTGTTTTTT,CASSARQGLNTGELFF,TRBJ2-2,TRBV28,-,TRBD1
TGTGCTAGTGGTTTGGTTAGCGGGGGGCTCCATACCGAGCAGTACTTC,CASGLVSGGLHTEQYF,TRBJ2-7,TRBV12-5,-,TRBD2
TGCGCCAGCAGACAGGCTAACTATGGCTACACCTTC,CASRQANYGYTF,TRBJ1-2,TRBV10-2,-,-